This is a list of T cell receptor beta chains from one sample in a study of CD8 T cells in Susac syndrome. A single record per CDR3 protein comes from TCRdb applying MiXCR to the immunoSEQ multiplex PCR reads. The sample lists about 250,000 distinct CDR3 sequences, 90% to 95% occurring once. Material for sequencing was CD4+ T cells from PBMCs. These TCRs come from a human donor with multiple sclerosis. Both conserved end residues are part of each CDR3. The D gene is left open where the match is weak. The size field is filled for only some rows; it gives once, few, many or a size class.

>.|TRBV27|.|TRBJ1-5
TGTGCCAGCAGGGGACATAGCAATCAGCCCCAGCATTTT
CASRGHSNQPQHF
>TRBD1|TRBV29-1|.|TRBJ1-1
TGCAGCGGTAACGGAGACAGGGGGACCACTGAAGCTTTCTTT
CSGNGDRGTTEAFF
>.|TRBV7-2|.|TRBJ1-5
TGTGCCAGCAGCTTAACGGGACCTCAGCCCCAGCATTTT
CASSLTGPQPQHF
>.|TRBV6-5|.|TRBJ1-5
TGTGCCAGCAGTACAGGGCTTACTCGGGATCAGCCCCAGCATTTT
CASSTGLTRDQPQHF
>TRBD1|TRBV5-1|.|TRBJ1-1
TGCGCCAGCAGCCCGCGGACAGGGGCAACGAACACTGAAGCTTTCTTT
CASSPRTGATNTEAFF
>TRBD1|TRBV20-1|once|TRBJ2-2
TGCAGTGCTAGAGGAACCGGGACAGGGGCCGGGGAGCTGTTTTTT
CSARGTGTGAGELFF
>.|TRBV27|.|TRBJ2-1
TGTGCCAGCAGTCGCCGGGTCTCGTACTACAATGAGCAGTTCTTC
CASSRRVSYYNEQFF
>TRBD2|TRBV6-4|.|TRBJ2-1
TGTGCCAGCAGTGACGAAGCGGGAGACTACAATGAGCAGTTCTTC
CASSDEAGDYNEQFF
>.|TRBV4-1|.|TRBJ2-3
TGCGCCAGCAGCCAAGTAGGGGTAATTGTGGATACGCAGTATTTT
CASSQVGVIVDTQYF
>.|TRBV7-2|.|TRBJ1-5
TGTGCCAGCAGCCAAGAGGGACCCAGAGTAGGTCAGCCCCAGCATTTT
CASSQEGPRVGQPQHF